The subject of this entry is one T cell receptor (beta chain). Other nucleotide sequences in the sample specify the same CDR3. Some clones are missing from TCRdb's copy, which holds only in-frame ones; the method was immunoSEQ multiplex PCR. The top ten clones hold approximately 12% of a sample with more than 350,000 clones, around 90% of them seen once. Treatment of the sample: 15 to 20 received Ad26.COV2.S at low or high dose, single or two shots; 5 received placebo; per-sample allocation not given. Following the first vaccine or placebo injection, samples were taken on day 63. The data were taken from a study of Ad26.COV2.S vaccination and SARS-CoV-2 variants. Whole-study context: Each vaccinee took Ad26.COV2.S intramuscularly, once or twice 56 days apart.

The V end lost 3 bases, the J end lost 0 bases, and 2 bases lay between the germline ends. The CDR3 covers 13 residues. The chain has TRBV12-3 or TRBV12-4 and TRBJ2-2; no clear D gene. This specimen was peripheral blood, taken in a trial of Ad26.COV2.S vaccine versus placebo. This clonotype was sampled from a person aged 18-65 years who received the Ad26.COV2.S COVID-19 vaccine or a placebo. CDR3 residues: CASSLSNTGELFF. For the CDR3, the DNA is TGTGCCAGCAGTTTGTCGAACACCGGGGAGCTGTTTTTT.